One T cell receptor beta chain is described in this entry. The data were produced by immunoSEQ multiplex PCR, yet TCRdb's version contains in-frame clones alone and is incomplete. The sample includes 45,000 to 55,000 clones, approximately 90% seen only once; the top ten take 2% to 2.5%. These data originate in a study of a mutant IDH1 vaccine in newly diagnosed glioma. Study details: Averaging about 37 years of age, treated patients were approximately 62% male and approximately 38% female. Standard pretreatment was either radiotherapy, temozolomide, or, for most, radiochemotherapy with temozolomide.

CDR3 size: 10 residues. V dropped 3 bases and J dropped 6 bases, with 2 bases sitting between them. The germline gives CDR1 SGHAT, CDR2 FQNNGV. Time point noted: baseline, week 1 (first vaccination visit). Treatment indicated: pre-vaccination baseline after standard-of-care therapy. In every donor, the tumor was a new WHO grade 3 or 4 IDH1-mutant, ATRX-lost astrocytoma. The chain employs TRBV11-2 and TRBJ2-5; D ambiguous. The material was PBMCs, obtained from a glioma patient treated with radiotherapy, temozolomide or both. The sequence was obtained from a man aged 35-49 years with glioma. CDR3 in amino acids: CASSFQTQYF. DNA of the CDR3: TGTGCCAGCAGCTTCCAGACCCAGTACTTC.